This T cell receptor beta chain originates from a study of OX40 agonist ivuxolimab in advanced cancers. Overall study context: Patients received the agonistic anti-OX40 (CD134) antibody ivuxolimab. Dose-escalation patients' cancers were hepatocellular carcinoma, melanoma, renal cell or head and neck cancer.

Prior autoimmune disease or systemic immunosuppression barred patients. Clones were sequenced by immunoSEQ multiplex PCR, and TCRdb holds only the in-frame ones, with some missing. The sample includes around 64,000 clones, 87% of them seen just once. This clonotype was sampled from an adult with an advanced solid tumor such as melanoma, head and neck, liver or kidney cancer. Sequences were derived from CD4+ or CD8+ T cells sorted from blood, sampled in a trial of the OX40 agonist ivuxolimab.

Written as DNA, the CDR3 is TGTGCCATCAGTTCGGACACGCTCAACTATGGCTACACCTTC. Translated: CAISSDTLNYGYTF. This rearrangement joins TRBV10-3 to TRBJ1-2; D may be TRBD1 (5 bases). There are 14 residues in the CDR3. Per the germline V gene, CDR1 is ENHRY and CDR2 is SYGVKD. The V and J ends lost 5 bases and 2 bases respectively, with 12 bases between them.